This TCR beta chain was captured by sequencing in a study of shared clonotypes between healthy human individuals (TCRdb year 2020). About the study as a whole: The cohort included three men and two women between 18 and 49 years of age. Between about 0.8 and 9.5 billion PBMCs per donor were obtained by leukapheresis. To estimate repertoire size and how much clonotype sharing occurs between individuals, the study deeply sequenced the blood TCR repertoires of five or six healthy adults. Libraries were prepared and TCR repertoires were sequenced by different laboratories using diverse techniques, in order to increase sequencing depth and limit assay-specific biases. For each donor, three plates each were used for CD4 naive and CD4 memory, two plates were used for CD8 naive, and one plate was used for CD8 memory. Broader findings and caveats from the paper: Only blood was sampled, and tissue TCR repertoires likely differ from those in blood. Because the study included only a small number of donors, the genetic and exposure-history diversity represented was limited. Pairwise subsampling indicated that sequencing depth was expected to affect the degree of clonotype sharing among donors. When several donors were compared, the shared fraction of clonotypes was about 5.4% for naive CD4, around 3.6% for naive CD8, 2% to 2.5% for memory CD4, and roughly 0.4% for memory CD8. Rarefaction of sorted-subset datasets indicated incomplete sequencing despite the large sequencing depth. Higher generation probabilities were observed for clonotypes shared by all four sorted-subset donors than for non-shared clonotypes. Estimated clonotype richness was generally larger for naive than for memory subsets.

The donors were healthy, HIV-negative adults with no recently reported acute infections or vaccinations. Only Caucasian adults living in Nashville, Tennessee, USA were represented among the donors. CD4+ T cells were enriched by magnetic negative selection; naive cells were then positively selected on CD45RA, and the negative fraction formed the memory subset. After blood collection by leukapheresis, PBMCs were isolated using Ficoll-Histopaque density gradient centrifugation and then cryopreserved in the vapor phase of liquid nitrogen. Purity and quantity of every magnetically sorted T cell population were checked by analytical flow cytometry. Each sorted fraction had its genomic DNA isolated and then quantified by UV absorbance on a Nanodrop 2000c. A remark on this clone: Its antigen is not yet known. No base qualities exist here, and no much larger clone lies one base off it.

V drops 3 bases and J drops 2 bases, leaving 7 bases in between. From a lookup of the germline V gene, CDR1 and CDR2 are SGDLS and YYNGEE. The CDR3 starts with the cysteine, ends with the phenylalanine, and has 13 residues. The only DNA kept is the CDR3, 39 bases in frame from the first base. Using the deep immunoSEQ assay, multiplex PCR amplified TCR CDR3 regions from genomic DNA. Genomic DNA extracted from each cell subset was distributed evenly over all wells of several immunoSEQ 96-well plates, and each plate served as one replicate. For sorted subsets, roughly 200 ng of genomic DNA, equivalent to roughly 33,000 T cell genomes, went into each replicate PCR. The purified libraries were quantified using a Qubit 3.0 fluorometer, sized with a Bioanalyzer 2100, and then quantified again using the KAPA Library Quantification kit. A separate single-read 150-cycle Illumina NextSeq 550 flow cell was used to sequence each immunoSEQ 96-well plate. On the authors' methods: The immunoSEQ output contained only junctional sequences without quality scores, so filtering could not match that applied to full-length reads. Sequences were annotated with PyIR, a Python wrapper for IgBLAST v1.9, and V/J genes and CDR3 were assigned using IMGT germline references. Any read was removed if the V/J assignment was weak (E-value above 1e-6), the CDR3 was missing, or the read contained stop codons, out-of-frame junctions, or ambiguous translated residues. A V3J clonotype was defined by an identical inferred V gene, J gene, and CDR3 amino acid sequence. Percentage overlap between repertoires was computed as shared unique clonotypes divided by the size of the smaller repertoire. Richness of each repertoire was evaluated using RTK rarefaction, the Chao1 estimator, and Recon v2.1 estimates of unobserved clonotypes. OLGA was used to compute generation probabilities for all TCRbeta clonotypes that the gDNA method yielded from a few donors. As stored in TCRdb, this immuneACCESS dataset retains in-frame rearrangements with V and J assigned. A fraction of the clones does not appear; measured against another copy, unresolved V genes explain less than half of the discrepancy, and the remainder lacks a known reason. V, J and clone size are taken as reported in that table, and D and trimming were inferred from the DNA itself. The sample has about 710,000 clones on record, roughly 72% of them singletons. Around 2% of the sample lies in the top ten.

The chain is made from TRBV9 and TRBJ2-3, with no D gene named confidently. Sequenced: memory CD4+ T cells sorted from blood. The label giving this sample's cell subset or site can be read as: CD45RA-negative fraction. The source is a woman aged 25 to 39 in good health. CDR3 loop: CASSARTTDTQYF. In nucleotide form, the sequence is TGTGCCAGCAGCGCCAGGACCACAGATACGCAGTATTTT.